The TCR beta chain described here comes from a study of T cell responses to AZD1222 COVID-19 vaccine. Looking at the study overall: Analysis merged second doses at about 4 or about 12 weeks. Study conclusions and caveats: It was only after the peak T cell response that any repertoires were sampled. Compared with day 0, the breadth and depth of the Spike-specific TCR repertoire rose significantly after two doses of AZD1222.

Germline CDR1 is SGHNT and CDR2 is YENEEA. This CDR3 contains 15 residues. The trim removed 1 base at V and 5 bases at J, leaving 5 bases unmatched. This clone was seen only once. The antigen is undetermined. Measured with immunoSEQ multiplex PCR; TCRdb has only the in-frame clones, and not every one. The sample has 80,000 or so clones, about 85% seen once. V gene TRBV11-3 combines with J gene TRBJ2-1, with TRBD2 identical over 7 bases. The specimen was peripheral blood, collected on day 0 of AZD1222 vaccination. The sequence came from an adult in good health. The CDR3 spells CASSLVAGANNEQFF. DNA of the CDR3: TGTGCCAGCAGCTTAGTCGCGGGAGCGAACAATGAGCAGTTCTTC. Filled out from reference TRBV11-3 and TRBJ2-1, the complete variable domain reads EAGVVQSPRYKIIEKKQPVAFWCNPISGHNTLYWYLQNLGQGPELLIRYENEEAVDDSQLPKDRFSAERLKGVDSTLKIQPAELGDSAVYLCASSLVAGANNEQFFGPGTRLTVL.